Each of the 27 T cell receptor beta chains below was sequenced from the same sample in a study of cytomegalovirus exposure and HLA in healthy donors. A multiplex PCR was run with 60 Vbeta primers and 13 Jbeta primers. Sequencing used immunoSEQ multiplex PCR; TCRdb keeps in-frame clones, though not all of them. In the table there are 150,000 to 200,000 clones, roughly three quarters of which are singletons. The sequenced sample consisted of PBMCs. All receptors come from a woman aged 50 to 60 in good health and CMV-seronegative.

CDR3 residues: CASRGDRGRGSYEQYF. In DNA form, the CDR3 reads TGTGCCAGCAGGGGGGACAGGGGAAGGGGCTCCTACGAGCAGTACTTC. The chain couples TRBV28 to TRBJ2-7, with 10 bases aligning to TRBD1. Germline V gene sequence: CDR1 MDHEN, CDR2 SYDVKM. The trim removed 6 bases at V and 0 bases at J, leaving 8 bases unmatched. This CDR3 is 16 amino acids long.

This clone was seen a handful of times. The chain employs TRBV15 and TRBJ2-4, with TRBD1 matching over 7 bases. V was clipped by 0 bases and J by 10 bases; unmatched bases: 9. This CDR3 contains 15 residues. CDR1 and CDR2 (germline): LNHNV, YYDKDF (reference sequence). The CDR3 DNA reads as TGTGCCACCAGCAGAGACCACTCGGGACAGAAGATTCAGTACTTC. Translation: CATSRDHSGQKIQYF. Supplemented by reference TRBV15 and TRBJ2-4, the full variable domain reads DAMVIQNPRYQVTQFGKPVTLSCSQTLNHNVMYWYQQKSSQAPKLLFHYYDKDFNNEADTPDNFQSRRPNTSFCFLDIRSPGLGDTAMYLCATSRDHSGQKIQYFGAGTRLSVL.

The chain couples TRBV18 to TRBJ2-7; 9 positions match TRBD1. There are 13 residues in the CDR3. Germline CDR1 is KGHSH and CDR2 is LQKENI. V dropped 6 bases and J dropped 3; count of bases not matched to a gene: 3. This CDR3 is CASSTTGGYEQYF. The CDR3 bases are TGTGCCAGCTCGACGACAGGGGGCTACGAGCAGTACTTC.

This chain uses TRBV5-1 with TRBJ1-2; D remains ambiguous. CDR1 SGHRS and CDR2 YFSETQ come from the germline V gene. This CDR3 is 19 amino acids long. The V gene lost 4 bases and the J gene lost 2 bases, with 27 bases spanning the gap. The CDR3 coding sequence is TGCGCCAGCAGCGCCGGGTGGAAGGGTGTGGGGAGTATAAACTATGGCTACACCTTC. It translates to CASSAGWKGVGSINYGYTF.

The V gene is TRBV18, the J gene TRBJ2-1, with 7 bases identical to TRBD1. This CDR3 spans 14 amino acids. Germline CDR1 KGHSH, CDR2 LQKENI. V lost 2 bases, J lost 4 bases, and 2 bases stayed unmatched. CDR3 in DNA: TGTGCCAGCTCACCAGGACAGGAGTACAATGAGCAGTTCTTC. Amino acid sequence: CASSPGQEYNEQFF.

CDR3 protein: CASSLDRDRVNYEQYF. The DNA for the CDR3 is TGTGCCAGCAGTTTAGATCGGGACAGGGTCAACTACGAGCAGTACTTC. The rearrangement joins TRBV28 to TRBJ2-7; TRBD1 matches at 9 bases. Germline assignment: CDR1 MDHEN and CDR2 SYDVKM. V was pared by 2 bases and J by 3 bases, with 8 bases of the junction left unmatched. This CDR3 contains 16 residues.

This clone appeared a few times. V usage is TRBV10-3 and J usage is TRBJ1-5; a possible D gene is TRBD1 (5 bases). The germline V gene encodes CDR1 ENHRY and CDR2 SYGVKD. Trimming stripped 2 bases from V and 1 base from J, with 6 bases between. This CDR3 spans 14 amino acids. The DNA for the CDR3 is TGTGCCATCAGTGAGCGGGGGAGCAATCAGCCCCAGCATTTT. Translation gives CAISERGSNQPQHF.

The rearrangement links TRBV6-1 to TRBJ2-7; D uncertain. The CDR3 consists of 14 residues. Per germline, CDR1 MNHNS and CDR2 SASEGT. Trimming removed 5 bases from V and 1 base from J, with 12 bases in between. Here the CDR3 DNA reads TGTGCCAGCAGTAACTCTTTCGGGTCCTACGAGCAGTACTTC. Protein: CASSNSFGSYEQYF.

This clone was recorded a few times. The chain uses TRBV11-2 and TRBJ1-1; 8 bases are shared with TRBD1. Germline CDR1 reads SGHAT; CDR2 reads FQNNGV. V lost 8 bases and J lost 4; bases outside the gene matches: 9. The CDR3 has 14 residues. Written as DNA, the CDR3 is TGTGCCAGCTGCGAGACAGGGGTGGCCACTGAAGCTTTCTTT. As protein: CASCETGVATEAFF.

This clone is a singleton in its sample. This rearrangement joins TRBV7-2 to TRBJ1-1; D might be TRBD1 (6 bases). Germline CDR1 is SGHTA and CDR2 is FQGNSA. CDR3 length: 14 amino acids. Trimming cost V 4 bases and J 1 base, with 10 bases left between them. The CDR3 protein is CASSSQGWNTEAFF. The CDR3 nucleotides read TGTGCCAGCAGCTCGCAGGGGTGGAACACTGAAGCTTTCTTT.

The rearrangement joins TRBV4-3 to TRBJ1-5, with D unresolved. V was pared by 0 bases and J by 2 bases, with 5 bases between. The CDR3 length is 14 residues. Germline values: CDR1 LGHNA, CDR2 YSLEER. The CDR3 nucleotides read TGCGCCAGCAGCCAAGAGTTCGGCAATCAGCCCCAGCATTTT. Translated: CASSQEFGNQPQHF.

The CDR3 DNA follows: TGTGCCAGCAGGCCAGCTAAGGGCTTAGGACTAGCGGGGGCCTACGAGCAGTACTTC. Its protein product is CASRPAKGLGLAGAYEQYF. The V call is TRBV27, the J call TRBJ2-7; 13 bases fit TRBD2. With 6 bases clipped from V and 2 bases from J, the junction kept 16 bases outside the gene matches. The CDR3 spans 19 residues. Germline V gives CDR1 MNHEY, CDR2 SMNVEV (reference sequence).

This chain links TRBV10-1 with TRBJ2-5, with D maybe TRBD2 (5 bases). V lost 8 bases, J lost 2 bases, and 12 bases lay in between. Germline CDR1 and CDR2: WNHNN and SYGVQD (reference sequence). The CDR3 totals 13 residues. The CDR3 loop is CASGGLDQETQYF. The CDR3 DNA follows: TGCGCCAGCGGAGGTTTAGATCAAGAGACCCAGTACTTC.

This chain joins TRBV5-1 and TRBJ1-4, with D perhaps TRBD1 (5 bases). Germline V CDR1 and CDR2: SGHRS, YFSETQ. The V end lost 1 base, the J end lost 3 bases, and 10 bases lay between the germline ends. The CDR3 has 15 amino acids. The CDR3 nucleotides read TGCGCCAGCAGCTTGTGGGGCCCGGCTAATGAAAAACTGTTTTTT. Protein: CASSLWGPANEKLFF.

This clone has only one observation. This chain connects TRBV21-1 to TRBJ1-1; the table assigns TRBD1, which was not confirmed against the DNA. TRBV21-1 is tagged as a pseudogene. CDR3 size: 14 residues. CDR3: CASPRGMENTEAFF. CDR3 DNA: TGTGCCAGCCCAAGGGGAATGGAGAACACTGAAGCTTTCTTT.

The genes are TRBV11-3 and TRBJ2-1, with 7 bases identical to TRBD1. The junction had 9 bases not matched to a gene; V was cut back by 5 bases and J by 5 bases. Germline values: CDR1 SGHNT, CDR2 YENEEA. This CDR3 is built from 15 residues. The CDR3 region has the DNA TGTGCCAGCAGCCCAGAACAGGGGCGCGACAATGAGCAGTTCTTC. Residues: CASSPEQGRDNEQFF. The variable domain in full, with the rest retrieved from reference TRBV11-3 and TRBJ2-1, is EAGVVQSPRYKIIEKKQPVAFWCNPISGHNTLYWYLQNLGQGPELLIRYENEEAVDDSQLPKDRFSAERLKGVDSTLKIQPAELGDSAVYLCASSPEQGRDNEQFFGPGTRLTVL.

CDR3 region: CASRNPEFYEQYF. DNA for the CDR3: TGTGCCAGCAGAAACCCAGAATTCTACGAGCAGTACTTC. This chain connects TRBV28 to TRBJ2-7; D ambiguous. Germline V gene sequence: CDR1 MDHEN, CDR2 SYDVKM. The CDR3 is 13 amino acids. Between the trimmed V and J ends, which lost 6 bases and 3 bases, there was a span of 12 bases.

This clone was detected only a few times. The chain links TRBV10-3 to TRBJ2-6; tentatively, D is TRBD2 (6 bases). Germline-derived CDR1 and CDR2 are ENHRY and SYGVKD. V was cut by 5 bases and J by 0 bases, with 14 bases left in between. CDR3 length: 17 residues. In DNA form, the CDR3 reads TGTGCCATCAGTAGTTCGGGACTTCTCTCTGGGGCCAACGTCCTGACTTTC. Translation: CAISSSGLLSGANVLTF.

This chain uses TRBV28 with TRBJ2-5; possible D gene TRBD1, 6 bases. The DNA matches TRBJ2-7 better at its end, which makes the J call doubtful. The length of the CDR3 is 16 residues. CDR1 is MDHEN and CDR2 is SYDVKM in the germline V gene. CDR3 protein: CASSGSGTPFFYEQYF. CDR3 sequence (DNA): TGTGCCAGCAGTGGATCCGGGACACCTTTTTTCTACGAGCAGTACTTC.

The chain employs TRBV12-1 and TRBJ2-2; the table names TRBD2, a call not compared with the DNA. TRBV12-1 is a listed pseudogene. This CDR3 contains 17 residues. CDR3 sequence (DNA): TGTGCCAGCAGCCCTGGGACTAGCGGGAGAGGTACCGGGGAGCTGTTTTTT. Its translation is CASSPGTSGRGTGELFF.

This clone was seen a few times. The DNA for the CDR3 is TGTGCCAGCAGCTTAGTCTGGGACAGGGGCTCTTCACCCCTCCACTTT. Translating gives CASSLVWDRGSSPLHF. This chain connects TRBV7-2 to TRBJ1-6, with 10 bases that match TRBD1. CDR1 and CDR2 (germline): SGHTA, FQGNSA. The CDR3 covers 16 residues. Trimming at V came to 1 base and at J to 9 bases, leaving 6 bases not matched to a gene.

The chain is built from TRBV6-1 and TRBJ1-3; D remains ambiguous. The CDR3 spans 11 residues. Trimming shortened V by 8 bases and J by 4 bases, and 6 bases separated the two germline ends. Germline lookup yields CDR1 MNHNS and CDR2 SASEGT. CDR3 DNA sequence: TGTGCCAGCGTCCTAGGAAACACCATATATTTT. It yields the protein CASVLGNTIYF.

CDR3 residues: CASSQDNLGLNEQFF. DNA of the CDR3: TGCGCCAGCAGCCAAGATAACCTGGGACTCAATGAGCAGTTCTTC. The chain links TRBV4-3 to TRBJ2-1, with D maybe TRBD2 (6 bases). V gave up 0 bases and J gave up 6 bases, with 12 bases separating them. The CDR3 is made up of 15 amino acids. Germline CDR1 and CDR2: LGHNA and YSLEER.

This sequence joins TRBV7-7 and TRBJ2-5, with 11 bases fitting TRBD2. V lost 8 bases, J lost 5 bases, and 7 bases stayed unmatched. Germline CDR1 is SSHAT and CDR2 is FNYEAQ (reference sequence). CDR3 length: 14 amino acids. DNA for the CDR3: TGTGCCAGCGCCGGGACTAGCGGAGGGGAGACCCAGTACTTC. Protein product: CASAGTSGGETQYF.

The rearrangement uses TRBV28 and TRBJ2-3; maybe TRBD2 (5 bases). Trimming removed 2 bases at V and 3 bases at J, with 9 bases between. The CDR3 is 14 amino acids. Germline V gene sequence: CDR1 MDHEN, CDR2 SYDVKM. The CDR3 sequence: CASSLSRLTDTQYF. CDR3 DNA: TGTGCCAGCAGTTTAAGCCGACTAACAGATACGCAGTATTTT.

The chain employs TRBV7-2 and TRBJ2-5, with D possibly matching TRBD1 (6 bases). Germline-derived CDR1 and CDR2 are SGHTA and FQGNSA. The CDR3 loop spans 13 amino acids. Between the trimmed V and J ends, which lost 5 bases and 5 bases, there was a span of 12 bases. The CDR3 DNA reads TGTGCCAGCAGCCCAGGGGTCGGGGAGACCCAGTACTTC. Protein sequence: CASSPGVGETQYF.

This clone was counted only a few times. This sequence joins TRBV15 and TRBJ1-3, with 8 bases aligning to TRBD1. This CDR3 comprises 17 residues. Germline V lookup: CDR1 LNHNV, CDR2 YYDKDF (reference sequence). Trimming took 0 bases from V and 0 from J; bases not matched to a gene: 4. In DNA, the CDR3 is TGTGCCACCAGCAGAGATAAAGGGACAGGCTCTGGAAACACCATATATTTT. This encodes CATSRDKGTGSGNTIYF.